This T cell receptor (beta chain) was obtained from a study of radiotherapy plus CTLA-4 blockade in lung cancer. Study-level background: In 18% of patients, objective responses were seen; approximately 31% had disease control. Overall study results and limits: According to reports, early shifts in blood T cell clones, alongside interferon-beta, forecast response most accurately. Once radiotherapy plus ipilimumab had been given, TCR clones derived from tumor expanded in blood.

Focal radiation was given together with CTLA-4 blockade (ipilimumab) to patients with chemo-refractory metastatic non-small-cell lung cancer. This clone occurred a few times. What it binds is unknown. TCRdb keeps only in-frame clones here, not all; method: immunoSEQ multiplex PCR. Here the sample spans about 77,000 clones, 70% to 85% being singletons. The length of the CDR3 is 17 residues. The germline V gene has CDR1 WSHSY and CDR2 SAAADI. Trimming at V came to 0 bases and at J to 4 bases, leaving 11 bases not matched to a gene. Material: peripheral blood, obtained from a patient treated with radiotherapy plus ipilimumab. V usage is TRBV10-2 and J usage is TRBJ1-2, with 7 nucleotides matching TRBD1. This sequence was found in a human donor with non-small cell lung cancer whose response to radiotherapy plus ipilimumab could not be evaluated. CDR3 nucleotides: TGCGCCAGCAGTGAGTCCCGTCTCCGGACAGGCCTCTATGGCTACACCTTC. Amino acids: CASSESRLRTGLYGYTF.